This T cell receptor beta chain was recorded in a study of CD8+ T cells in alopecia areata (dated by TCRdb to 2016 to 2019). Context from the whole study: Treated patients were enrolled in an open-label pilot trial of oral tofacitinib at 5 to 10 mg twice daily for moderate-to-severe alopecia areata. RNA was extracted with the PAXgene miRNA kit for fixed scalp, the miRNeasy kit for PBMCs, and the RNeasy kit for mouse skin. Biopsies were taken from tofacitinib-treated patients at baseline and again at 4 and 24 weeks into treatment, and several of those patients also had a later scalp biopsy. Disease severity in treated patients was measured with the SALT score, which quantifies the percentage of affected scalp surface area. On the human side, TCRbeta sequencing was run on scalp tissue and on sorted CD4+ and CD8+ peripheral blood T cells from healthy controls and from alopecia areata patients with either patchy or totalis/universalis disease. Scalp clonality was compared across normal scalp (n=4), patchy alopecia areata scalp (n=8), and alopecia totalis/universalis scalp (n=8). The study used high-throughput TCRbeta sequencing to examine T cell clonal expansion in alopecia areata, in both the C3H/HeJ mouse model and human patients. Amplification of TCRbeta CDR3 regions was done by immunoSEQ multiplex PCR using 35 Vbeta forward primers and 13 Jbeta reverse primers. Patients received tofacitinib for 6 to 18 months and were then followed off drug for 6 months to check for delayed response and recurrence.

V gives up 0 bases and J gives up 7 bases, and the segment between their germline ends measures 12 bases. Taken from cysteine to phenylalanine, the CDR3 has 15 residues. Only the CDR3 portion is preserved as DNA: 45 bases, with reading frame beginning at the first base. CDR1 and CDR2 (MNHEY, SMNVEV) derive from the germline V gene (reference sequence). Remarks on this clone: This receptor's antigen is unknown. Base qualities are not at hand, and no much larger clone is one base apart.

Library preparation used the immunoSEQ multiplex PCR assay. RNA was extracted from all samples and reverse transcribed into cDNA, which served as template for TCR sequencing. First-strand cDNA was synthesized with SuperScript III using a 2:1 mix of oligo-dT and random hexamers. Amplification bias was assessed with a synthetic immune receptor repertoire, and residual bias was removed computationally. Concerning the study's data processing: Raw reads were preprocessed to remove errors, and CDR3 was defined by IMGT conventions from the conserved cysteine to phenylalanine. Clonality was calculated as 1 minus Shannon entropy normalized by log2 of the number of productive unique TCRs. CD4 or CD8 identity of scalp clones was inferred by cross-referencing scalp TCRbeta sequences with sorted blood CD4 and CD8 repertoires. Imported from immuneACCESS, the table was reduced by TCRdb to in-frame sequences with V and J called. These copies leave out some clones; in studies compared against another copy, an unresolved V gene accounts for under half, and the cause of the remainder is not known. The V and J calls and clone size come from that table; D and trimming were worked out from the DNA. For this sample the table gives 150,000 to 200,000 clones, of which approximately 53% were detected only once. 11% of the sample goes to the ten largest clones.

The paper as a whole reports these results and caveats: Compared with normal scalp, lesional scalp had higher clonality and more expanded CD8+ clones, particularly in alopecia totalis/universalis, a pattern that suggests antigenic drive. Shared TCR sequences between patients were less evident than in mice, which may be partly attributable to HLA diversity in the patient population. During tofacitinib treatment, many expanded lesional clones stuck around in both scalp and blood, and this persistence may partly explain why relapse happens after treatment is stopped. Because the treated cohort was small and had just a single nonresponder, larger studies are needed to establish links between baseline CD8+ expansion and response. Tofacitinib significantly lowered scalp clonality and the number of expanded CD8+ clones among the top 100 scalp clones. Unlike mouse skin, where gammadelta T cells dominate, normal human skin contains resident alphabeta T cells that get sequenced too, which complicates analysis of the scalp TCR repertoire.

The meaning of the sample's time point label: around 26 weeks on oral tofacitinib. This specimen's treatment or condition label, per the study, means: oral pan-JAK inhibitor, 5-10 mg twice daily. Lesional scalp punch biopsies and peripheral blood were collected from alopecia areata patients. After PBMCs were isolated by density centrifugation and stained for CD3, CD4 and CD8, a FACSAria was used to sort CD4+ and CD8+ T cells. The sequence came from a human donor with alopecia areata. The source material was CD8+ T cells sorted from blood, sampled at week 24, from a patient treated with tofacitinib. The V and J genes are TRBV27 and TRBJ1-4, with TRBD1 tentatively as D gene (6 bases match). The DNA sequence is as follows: TGTGCCAGCAGTTTATCAATTACAGGGACTGAAAAACTGTTTTTT. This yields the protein CASSLSITGTEKLFF.